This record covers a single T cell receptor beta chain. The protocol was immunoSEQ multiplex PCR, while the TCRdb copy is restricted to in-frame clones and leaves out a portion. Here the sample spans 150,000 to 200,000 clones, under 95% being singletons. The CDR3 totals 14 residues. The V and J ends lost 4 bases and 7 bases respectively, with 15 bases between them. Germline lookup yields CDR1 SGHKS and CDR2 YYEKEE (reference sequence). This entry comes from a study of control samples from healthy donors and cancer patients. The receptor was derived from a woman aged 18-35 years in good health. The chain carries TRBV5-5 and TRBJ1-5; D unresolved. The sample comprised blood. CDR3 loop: CASSPMGVGQPQHF. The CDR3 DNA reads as TGTGCCAGCAGCCCCATGGGAGTCGGGCAGCCCCAGCATTTT.